Here is one T cell receptor (beta chain) with its context. At least ten counts were recorded for this clonotype. Its antigen target is currently unknown. No clone much larger than this one lies a single base away; base qualities are absent. The TCR beta CDR3 regions were amplified from the RNA transcripts. The TCR CDR3 was subjected to a first round of RT-PCR using the HTBI primer set and the Qiagen OneStep RT-PCR kit. Libraries were constructed in a second round of multiplex PCR, after which size selection and purification were carried out. Libraries were sequenced paired-end with 100 bp reads on an Illumina HiSeq2000. The source study handled its data this way. SOAPnuke was used to process the raw data, removing reads that contained adapters or uncalled bases, had a mean Phred below 15, or lacked an exact match to the constant primer or identifier. High-quality paired reads were merged with COPE v1.2.5, and unique nucleotide sequences were defined as clonotypes. MiTCR v1.1 was used to align the clonotypes against IMGT TRBV, TRBD and TRBJ reference segments. The analysis was restricted to V-J combinations with a frequency above 0.0001, which together covered 99.2% of the repertoires. A TCS score was defined as the ratio between F50 (clonal expansion) and ExV (chaos), using BLOSUM62-based TCRdist between CDR3 peptides within each V-J. Welch's t-statistics and random forest reduced around 520 V-J features to 10 to 15, which were used in a naive Bayes classifier (R e1071). TCRdb ran its own pipeline on the public reads, namely fastp trimming at Q25 and MiXCR clone calling, and kept in-frame beta chains. Each record represents a unique CDR3 protein, reported with the most common genes and DNA among its rows. The V and J calls were not made by the authors but by TCRdb's processing. The sample includes about 410,000 distinct CDR3 sequences, with under 15% observed a single time. Of the sample, under 15% falls within the top ten clones.

This sample was taken from a study of T cells in Graves' hyperthyroidism and ophthalmopathy (dated by TCRdb to between 2017 and 2020). Concerning the study at large: Peripheral blood samples were taken at initial diagnosis, before any treatment was given. To identify TCR V-J signatures that set the groups apart, the researchers used a discovery cohort of more than 95 patients, made up of 43 with Graves' ophthalmopathy and 57 with stable Graves' hyperthyroidism. An independent validation cohort of about 20 hyperthyroidism patients and 17 patients who later progressed to ophthalmopathy tested prospective prediction of ophthalmopathy. The 80 to 100 discovery patients were randomly divided into training and test sets at a 7:3 ratio. In addition, the study compared T-cell repertoires in thyroid tissue and in blood from several Graves' hyperthyroidism patients. After blood sampling, hyperthyroidism patients were treated with methimazole at a starting dose of 30 mg daily, and ophthalmopathy patients were treated with high-dose intravenous methylprednisolone. The paper describes TCR Vbeta CDR3 sequencing of fewer than 150 peripheral blood samples, made up of about 40 ophthalmopathy patients, around 73 hyperthyroidism patients and about 17 progressor patients.

What the authors observed across the whole study: No statistical method was used to fix the sample size in advance, and group allocation was not hidden from the investigators. A 13 V-J signature model separated ophthalmopathy from stable hyperthyroidism, with approximately 86% sensitivity and 81.08% specificity in cross-validation and 80%/75% in testing. During validation, the model predicted progression to ophthalmopathy a median of about 6.3 months ahead of onset, with around 70% sensitivity and almost 75% specificity. Most expanded thyroid clonotypes (frequency above 0.001) were also detected in blood, a finding suggesting that blood repertoires may reflect thyroid immune responses.

Ophthalmopathy patients had moderately to severely active disease, Clinical Activity Score of at least 3, NOSPECS grade of at least 4, and duration under 3 months. The study excluded patients with uncontrolled infections, other autoimmune diseases, pregnancy or lactation. Clinical symptoms, serum thyroxine and TRAb, thyroid ultrasound, and orbital computed tomography formed the basis for the diagnoses. Ficoll-Paque density gradient centrifugation was used to isolate PBMCs from under 11 ml of fresh peripheral blood. Total RNA was extracted using Trizol reagent, and RNA quality was assessed on an Agilent 2100 Bioanalyzer. V ends up 1 base short and J 4 bases short, with an unmatched junction base count of 7. The CDR3 starts with the cysteine, ends with the phenylalanine, and has 15 residues. The sequence is cut down to CDR3 DNA, 45 bases in frame from base 1. Looking up the germline V gene (reference sequence) yields CDR1 SGHKS and CDR2 YYEKEE.

Sample: blood. The chain was built from TRBV5-5 and TRBJ2-7, with 8 bases matching TRBD2. The source is a man in his late teens or twenties with Graves' ophthalmopathy. The CDR3 reads CASSLRGGPPYEQYF. The sequenced DNA: TGTGCCAGCAGCTTGCGCGGGGGGCCCCCTTACGAGCAGTACTTC.